This T cell receptor beta chain comes out of a study of shared clonotypes between healthy human individuals. Study context: CD4 naive cells filled three plates per donor, CD4 memory three, CD8 naive two and CD8 memory one. Overall study findings and caveats: Generally, estimated richness proved larger in naive subsets than it did in memory subsets.

Data came from immunoSEQ multiplex PCR; TCRdb stores just in-frame clones and leaves some out. Of about 380,000 clones listed, approximately 96% are singletons. Healthy HIV-negative adults with no recent acute infections or vaccinations were recruited as donors. About this clone itself: Its target is unknown.

The length of the CDR3 is 17 residues. Germline V gives CDR1 LNHDA, CDR2 SQIVND (reference sequence). V dropped 3 bases and J dropped 0 bases, with 17 bases sitting between them. The sample comprised memory CD8+ T cells sorted from blood. Subset specified: CD45RO+ cells pooled with CCR7-negative TemRA cells. The chain links TRBV19 to TRBJ1-1; D not resolved. The source of this sequence is a man under 40 in good health. CDR3 amino acids: CASSIPPSSSMNTEAFF. The DNA of the CDR3 is TGTGCCAGTAGTATCCCCCCTTCCTCCTCAATGAACACTGAAGCTTTCTTT.